The 18 T cell receptor beta chains below all came from one sample that was sequenced in a study of blood T cell repertoires in COVID-19. Only in-frame clones appear in the TCRdb table, and some are missing; sequencing was by immunoSEQ multiplex PCR. The table shows tens of thousands of clones, with under 95% occurring only once. The sequenced sample was peripheral blood. The source is a man aged 60-69 years with acute or convalescent COVID-19.

The chain carries TRBV7-9 and TRBJ1-3; D ambiguous. Trimming cost V 4 bases and J 2 bases, with 15 bases left between them. The V gene's germline CDR1 is SEHNR and CDR2 FQNEAQ (reference sequence). This CDR3 is 16 amino acids long. The CDR3, as DNA: TGTGCCAGCAGCTCTACGCGGGCGTTTGCTGGAAACACCATATATTTT. This sequence encodes CASSSTRAFAGNTIYF.

This rearrangement joins TRBV27 to TRBJ1-6; 8 bases line up with TRBD1. CDR3 length equals 14 residues. Trimming cost V 6 bases and J 7 bases; bases outside gene matches: 5. The germline CDR1 and CDR2 sequences are MNHEY and SMNVEV (reference sequence). The CDR3 DNA reads as TGTGCCAGCAGGAGACAGGGGAGAAATTCACCCCTCCACTTT. It yields the protein CASRRQGRNSPLHF.

The chain joins TRBV29-1 to TRBJ2-3; 8 bases are a match to TRBD2. The CDR3 runs 14 residues. The V segment lost 6 bases and the J segment 6 bases; nucleotides outside the gene matches: 11. Germline V gene lookup returns CDR1 SQVTM and CDR2 ANQGSEA. The CDR3: CSVRSPGLGDTQYF. CDR3 nucleotide sequence: TGCAGCGTACGCTCGCCGGGACTAGGGGATACGCAGTATTTT.

This clone was seen once. The rearrangement links TRBV5-1 to TRBJ1-1, with D possibly being TRBD1 (5 bases). CDR1 is SGHRS and CDR2 is YFSETQ in the germline V gene. CDR3 length: 12 residues. V shed 3 bases and J shed 7 bases, with 10 bases lying between them. The CDR3 is CASSSQGNEAFF. The CDR3 nucleotides are TGCGCCAGCAGCTCCCAGGGAAATGAAGCTTTCTTT.

The chain links TRBV6-5 to TRBJ2-7; D perhaps matches TRBD1 (6 bases). Germline CDR1 reads MNHEY; CDR2 reads SVGAGI. The V and J ends lost 6 bases and 3 bases respectively, with 18 bases between them. The CDR3 extends over 15 amino acids. CDR3 DNA: TGTGCCAGCAGCCCGACGACAGGTACGTTCTACGAGCAGTACTTC. It yields the protein CASSPTTGTFYEQYF.

V usage is TRBV19 and J usage is TRBJ1-1, with D unclear. This CDR3 region has 14 residues. Trimming cost V 3 bases and J 2 bases, with 10 bases left between them. The germline CDR1 and CDR2 sequences are LNHDA and SQIVND (reference sequence). Here the CDR3 reads CASSINSINTEAFF. For the CDR3, the DNA is TGTGCCAGTAGTATCAACAGTATTAACACTGAAGCTTTCTTT.

With respect to this clone: The junction and the germline gene differ at one end; a read error may be behind it. V usage is TRBV5-1 and J usage is TRBJ1-4, with 9 positions matching TRBD1. Germline V gene data show CDR1 as SGHRS and CDR2 as YFSETQ. This CDR3 comprises 15 residues. The CDR3 sequence: CASRFGDRANEKLFF. DNA for the CDR3: TGCGCCAGCAGATTCGGGGACAGGGCTAATGAGAAACTGTTTTTT.

This clone turned up a few times. The chain links TRBV9 to TRBJ2-1, with D possibly being TRBD2 (7 bases). This CDR3 is 17 amino acids long. Trimming removed 1 base from V and 7 bases from J, with 21 bases in between. The V gene's germline CDR1 is SGDLS and CDR2 YYNGEE. The DNA for the CDR3 is TGTGCCAGCAGCGTACGGGGGGCGAGCTGGGTTTCAAATGAGCAGTTCTTC. Its translation: CASSVRGASWVSNEQFF.

The chain links TRBV6-5 to TRBJ2-7, with TRBD2 matching 9 bases. The junction had 2 bases not matched to a gene; V was cut back by 8 bases and J by 3 bases. The CDR3 totals 12 residues. Per the germline V gene, CDR1 is MNHEY and CDR2 is SVGAGI. Here the CDR3 reads CASWRGGYEQYF. The DNA of the CDR3 is TGTGCCAGCTGGCGGGGGGGCTACGAGCAGTACTTC.

The rearrangement uses TRBV13 and TRBJ1-1; 9 positions match TRBD1. Germline trimming cut 1 base from V and 0 bases from J; bases unmatched to any gene: 6. Germline CDR1 is PRHDT and CDR2 is FYEKMQ (reference sequence). This CDR3 is built from 17 residues. CDR3 sequence (DNA): TGTGCCAGCAGCTTAGCCGGGACAGGGCTTATGAACACTGAAGCTTTCTTT. Translating gives CASSLAGTGLMNTEAFF.

The table lists this clone with a count of one. This chain links TRBV24-1 with TRBJ1-5, with a weak D call TRBD1 (6 bases). CDR3 length: 16 amino acids. Trimming removed 0 bases from V and 3 bases from J, with 11 bases in between. Germline CDR1 is KGHDR and CDR2 is SFDVKD. The CDR3 sequence: CATSDLRDRLNQPQHF. The CDR3 bases are TGTGCCACCAGTGATTTGCGTGACAGGCTCAATCAGCCCCAGCATTTT.

The J gene is TRBJ1-3, the V gene TRBV30, with D unresolved. This CDR3 comprises 14 residues. V was pared by 5 bases and J by 4 bases, with 15 bases between. In germline, CDR1 is GTSNPN, CDR2 SVGIG (reference sequence). The CDR3 DNA sequence: TGTGCCTGGGGGGAGGGAGCCGGGGGAAACACCATATATTTT. Protein sequence: CAWGEGAGGNTIYF.

The CDR3 is CASSPGGGYNEQFF. DNA for the CDR3: TGCGCCAGCAGTCCCGGGGGGGGCTACAATGAGCAGTTCTTC. The chain carries TRBV5-1 and TRBJ2-1, with 8 bases identical to TRBD2. CDR1 and CDR2 from the germline V gene are SGHRS and YFSETQ. The CDR3 runs to 14 residues. Trimming removed 5 bases from V and 3 bases from J; junction bases left unmatched: 4. The variable domain in full, with the rest retrieved from reference TRBV5-1 and TRBJ2-1, is KAGVTQTPRYLIKTRGQQVTLSCSPISGHRSVSWYQQTPGQGLQFLFEYFSETQRNKGNFPGRFSGRQFSNSRSEMNVSTLELGDSALYLCASSPGGGYNEQFFGPGTRLTVL.

This chain connects TRBV5-1 to TRBJ1-2; D is perhaps TRBD1 (5 bases). The CDR3 totals 14 residues. Germline V CDR1 and CDR2: SGHRS, YFSETQ. Trimming removed 3 bases from V and 4 bases from J, with 13 bases in between. The CDR3 loop is CASSSDTGRYGYTF. CDR3 nucleotides: TGCGCCAGCAGCTCAGACACAGGTCGCTATGGCTACACCTTC.

The V gene is TRBV9, the J gene TRBJ2-1; D is ambiguous. Trimming took 3 bases from V and 4 from J, leaving 5 bases between them. Germline V gene data show CDR1 as SGDLS and CDR2 as YYNGEE. The CDR3 has 12 amino acids. CDR3 sequence: CASSDSYNEQFF. The CDR3 nucleotides read TGTGCCAGCAGCGATTCTTACAATGAGCAGTTCTTC.

The chain employs TRBV6-5 and TRBJ2-1, with 7 bases matching TRBD1. V was pared by 4 bases and J by 8 bases, with 14 bases of the junction left unmatched. This CDR3 is 16 amino acids long. CDR1 and CDR2 from the germline V gene are MNHEY and SVGAGI. CDR3 in DNA: TGTGCCAGCAGTTTCCTATTGACAGGGCGGCGCGATGAGCAGTTCTTC. This translates into CASSFLLTGRRDEQFF.

This chain joins TRBV4-2 and TRBJ1-5, with D tentatively TRBD1 (6 bases). V lost 0 bases and J lost 0, with 9 bases in between. This CDR3 spans 16 amino acids. Germline loops: CDR1 LGHNA, CDR2 YNFKEQ. The CDR3 DNA is TGTGCCAGCAGCCAAGATGGACAGTATAGCAATCAGCCCCAGCATTTT. As protein: CASSQDGQYSNQPQHF.

There are a few counts of this clone. The chain employs TRBV19 and TRBJ2-7; perhaps TRBD2 as D (6 bases). This CDR3 contains 16 residues. Germline values: CDR1 LNHDA, CDR2 SQIVND (reference sequence). Trimming stripped 5 bases from V and 2 bases from J, with 19 bases between. CDR3 sequence reads: CASSQPGGVSAYEQYF. The CDR3 DNA is TGTGCCAGTAGTCAACCCGGCGGGGTATCAGCCTACGAGCAGTACTTC.